What follows are 15 T cell receptor beta chains derived from one specimen sequenced in a study of PD-1 blockade in classical Hodgkin lymphoma. Exposure to brentuximab vedotin varied, and each patient had relapsed following autologous stem cell transplantation. TCRdb's table, derived via immunoSEQ multiplex PCR, lists solely in-frame clones and lacks some. The sample lists approximately 24,000 clones; approximately 78% were seen once. Sequencing used peripheral blood mononuclear cells (PBMCs), obtained before the second cycle of nivolumab. All receptors come from a human donor with classical Hodgkin lymphoma.

The chain recombines TRBV11-3 with TRBJ2-1; D remains unclear. The length of the CDR3 is 12 residues. Germline V gene sequence: CDR1 SGHNT, CDR2 YENEEA. The germline V and J ends were trimmed by 5 bases and 9 bases, with 11 bases remaining between them. The CDR3 DNA follows: TGTGCCAGCAGCACCCAGAGGAGTGAGCAGTTCTTC. It is translated as CASSTQRSEQFF.

The J gene is TRBJ2-4, the V gene TRBV27; possibly TRBD2 for D (6 bases). The V gene lost 6 bases and the J gene lost 6 bases, with 12 bases spanning the gap. This CDR3 comprises 13 residues. The germline V gene encodes CDR1 MNHEY and CDR2 SMNVEV (reference sequence). The DNA of the CDR3 is TGTGCCAGCAGGACTAGAGCGGGAAACATTCAGTACTTC. This encodes CASRTRAGNIQYF.

Only one count was recorded for this clone. The rearrangement links TRBV4-2 to TRBJ2-3; D is unclear. CDR1 and CDR2 (germline): LGHNA, YNFKEQ. V lost 3 bases and J lost 3, with 13 bases in between. This CDR3 comprises 15 residues. CDR3 sequence: CASSQDHSETDTQYF. Here the CDR3 DNA reads TGTGCCAGCAGCCAGGACCACTCTGAGACAGATACGCAGTATTTT.

In this sample, this clone turned up a few times. The chain recombines TRBV4-3 with TRBJ1-1; TRBD1 aligns across 7 bases. The CDR3 covers 15 residues. The V and J ends lost 3 bases and 5 bases, in that order; junction bases with no gene match: 9. CDR1 and CDR2 (germline): LGHNA, YSLEER. The CDR3 sequence: CASSHSTGEWTEAFF. Written as DNA, the CDR3 is TGCGCCAGCAGCCATAGCACAGGGGAGTGGACTGAAGCTTTCTTT.

This CDR3 is CASSEAGPNQPQHF. CDR3 in DNA: TGTGCCAGCAGCGAGGCAGGTCCCAATCAGCCCCAGCATTTT. V is TRBV6-1 and J is TRBJ1-5; no clear D. This CDR3 has 14 amino acids. Germline V gene data show CDR1 as MNHNS and CDR2 as SASEGT. V was pared by 6 bases and J by 3 bases, with 12 bases between.

This clone appeared a single time. The rearrangement uses TRBV6-5 and TRBJ1-5; a weak D match, TRBD1 (6 bases). V dropped 5 bases and J dropped 11 bases, with 16 bases sitting between them. The CDR3 runs to 13 residues. In germline, CDR1 is MNHEY, CDR2 SVGAGI. The CDR3 here is CASSEGVLGTQHF. DNA for the CDR3: TGTGCCAGCAGTGAGGGGGTCCTCGGGACCCAGCATTTT.

The rearrangement uses TRBV5-8 and TRBJ2-1; 7 bases fit TRBD1. V was clipped by 0 bases and J by 15 bases; unmatched bases: 3. The germline V gene encodes CDR1 SGHTS and CDR2 YDEGEE. The CDR3 contains 11 residues. This chain's CDR3 is CASSLGGQVFF. The CDR3 bases are TGTGCCAGCAGCTTGGGAGGACAGGTGTTCTTC.

The V call is TRBV6-5, the J call TRBJ2-5, with 7 positions matching TRBD1. Per the germline V gene, CDR1 is MNHEY and CDR2 is SVGAGI. The CDR3 covers 14 residues. Germline trimming cut 0 bases from V and 4 bases from J; bases unmatched to any gene: 2. CDR3 sequence reads: CASSYSAGGETQYF. The CDR3 DNA reads as TGTGCCAGCAGTTACTCGGCAGGGGGAGAGACCCAGTACTTC.

The chain couples TRBV25-1 to TRBJ2-4; no clear D. The germline V gene encodes CDR1 MGHDK and CDR2 SYGVNS. V gave up 6 bases and J gave up 9 bases, with 9 bases separating them. The CDR3 loop spans 11 amino acids. Here the CDR3 reads CASSLHSIQYF. The DNA of the CDR3 is TGTGCCAGCAGCCTTCATAGCATTCAGTACTTC.

This chain uses TRBV9 with TRBJ2-3; possibly TRBD1 for D (5 bases). Trimming pared 5 bases from V and 3 bases from J, leaving 10 bases between. Germline lookup yields CDR1 SGDLS and CDR2 YYNGEE. The CDR3 sequence is 13 residues long. In DNA form, the CDR3 reads TGTGCCAGCAGAGGGGCAGGGACAGATACGCAGTATTTT. Protein: CASRGAGTDTQYF.

The chain is built from TRBV19 and TRBJ1-4, with D unclear. Trimming took 8 bases from V and 8 from J, leaving 15 bases between them. CDR3 length equals 13 residues. Germline values: CDR1 LNHDA, CDR2 SQIVND (reference sequence). The CDR3 bases are TGTGCCAGTTCCCCAGACGGACCCGAAAAACTGTTTTTT. Its translation: CASSPDGPEKLFF.

This chain connects TRBV11-2 to TRBJ1-6; TRBD1 matches at 7 bases. CDR3 length: 14 amino acids. Germline V gives CDR1 SGHAT, CDR2 FQNNGV. V lost 6 bases and J lost 8; bases outside the gene matches: 7. The CDR3 reads CASSRPGQYSPLHF. DNA for the CDR3: TGTGCCAGCAGTAGGCCGGGACAGTATTCACCCCTCCACTTT.

Only one count was recorded for this clone. The J gene is TRBJ2-1, the V gene TRBV9; D is possibly TRBD1 (6 bases). The length of the CDR3 is 14 residues. Trimming cost V 3 bases and J 8 bases, with 15 bases left between them. Looked up from germline, CDR1 is SGDLS and CDR2 is YYNGEE. CDR3 nucleotides: TGTGCCAGCAGCGCCGGGACATTGGGGGATGAGCAGTTCTTC. It is translated as CASSAGTLGDEQFF.

The V and J genes are TRBV2 and TRBJ2-7, with D uncertain. The CDR3 is 14 residues long. The V end was cut by 3 bases, the J end by 7 bases, with 16 bases between. Germline assignment: CDR1 SNHLY and CDR2 FYNNEI. The CDR3 DNA is TGTGCCAGCAGTGAGGATCTGGGCCCTAGGGAGCAGTACTTC. It encodes CASSEDLGPREQYF.

V is TRBV9 and J is TRBJ1-2, with no clear D. Germline CDR1 SGDLS, CDR2 YYNGEE. This CDR3 has 16 residues. Deletions cut 3 bases from V and 7 bases from J, with 22 bases between. The CDR3 nucleotides read TGTGCCAGCAGCGCTTCCGAGAACCTCGGTTGGGGTGGCTACACCTTC. Translated: CASSASENLGWGGYTF.